The source of this T cell receptor (beta chain) is a study of blood T cell repertoires in COVID-19. Assay: immunoSEQ multiplex PCR; the TCRdb copy retains only in-frame clones and omits some. This table has hundreds of thousands of clones, more than 70% appearing once. V lost 9 bases, J lost 1 base, and 9 bases stayed unmatched. Germline CDR1 ENHRY, CDR2 SYGVKD. This CDR3 contains 16 residues. Sequencing used peripheral blood. This chain links TRBV10-3 with TRBJ2-2; 9 bases fit TRBD1. The source of this sequence is a woman between 50 and 59 years old who had recovered from COVID-19. CDR3 DNA sequence: TGTGCCATTCTCATGGGGGGACAGGGGAACACCGGGGAGCTGTTTTTT. Its protein product is CAILMGGQGNTGELFF.